These 16 T cell receptor beta chains originate from one sample sequenced in a study of shared clonotypes between healthy human individuals. Clones were read by immunoSEQ multiplex PCR, and TCRdb kept only the in-frame ones, dropping some. The table lists about 380,000 clones, approximately 96% of them singletons. The sequenced sample consisted of memory CD8+ T cells sorted from blood. Specified subset: CD45RO+ cells pooled with CCR7-negative TemRA cells. The source of these receptors is a man aged 30 to 45 in good health.

The chain is built from TRBV5-1 and TRBJ1-5; D is perhaps TRBD1 (5 bases). Germline V gene lookup returns CDR1 SGHRS and CDR2 YFSETQ. This CDR3 comprises 13 residues. V was trimmed by 4 bases and J by 5 bases, leaving 10 bases between them. The CDR3 here is CASSMDIDQPQHF. The DNA for the CDR3 is TGCGCCAGCAGCATGGACATTGATCAGCCCCAGCATTTT.

The chain combines TRBV7-2 with TRBJ2-3; 11 bases agree with TRBD2. CDR3 length: 17 residues. V lost 0 bases, J lost 0 bases, and 2 bases stayed unmatched. Germline V lookup: CDR1 SGHTA, CDR2 FQGNSA. CDR3 nucleotide sequence: TGTGCCAGCAGCTTAGCGGGACTAGCGGCTAGCACAGATACGCAGTATTTT. Translated, it gives CASSLAGLAASTDTQYF.

The CDR3 spells CASSMGGGTEAFF. The CDR3 DNA reads as TGTGCCAGTAGTATGGGAGGGGGCACTGAAGCTTTCTTT. The rearrangement uses TRBV19 and TRBJ1-1; D may be TRBD1 (6 bases). There are 13 residues in the CDR3. V was pared by 3 bases and J by 4 bases, with 9 bases between. The germline V gene has CDR1 LNHDA and CDR2 SQIVND (reference sequence).

This chain uses TRBV10-2 with TRBJ2-1; D is undetermined. V was trimmed by 4 bases and J by 8 bases, leaving 9 bases between them. Germline lookup yields CDR1 WSHSY and CDR2 SAAADI. CDR3 length: 12 amino acids. The CDR3 DNA reads TGCGCCAGCAGTGCAGGTCCGGATGAGCAGTTCTTC. Protein: CASSAGPDEQFF.

This clone was seen only a few times. The J gene is TRBJ2-1, the V gene TRBV28; D gene ambiguous. This CDR3 has 15 residues. Germline CDR1 reads MDHEN; CDR2 reads SYDVKM. The ends were cut back, 5 bases at V and 4 bases at J, with 15 bases in the middle. As DNA, the CDR3 is TGTGCCAGCAGTGAGGTCCGCTGGGTGTACAATGAGCAGTTCTTC. Translating gives CASSEVRWVYNEQFF. The variable domain in full, with the rest retrieved from reference TRBV28 and TRBJ2-1, is DVKVTQSSRYLVKRTGEKVFLECVQDMDHENMFWYRQDPGLGLRLIYFSYDVKMKEKGDIPEGYSVSREKKERFSLILESASTNQTSMYLCASSEVRWVYNEQFFGPGTRLTVL.

The chain couples TRBV7-9 to TRBJ2-3; 10 bases are a match to TRBD1. This CDR3 is 16 amino acids long. The germline CDR1 and CDR2 sequences are SEHNR and FQNEAQ (reference sequence). The V segment lost 5 bases and the J segment 3 bases; nucleotides outside the gene matches: 8. The CDR3 nucleotides are TGTGCCAGCAGCCCAGACAGGGGGCTTGCGACAGATACGCAGTATTTT. Protein sequence: CASSPDRGLATDTQYF.

In DNA, the CDR3 is TGTGCCAGCAGTTCGGGAAACTCCTACGAGCAGTACTTC. It encodes CASSSGNSYEQYF. The chain joins TRBV11-2 to TRBJ2-7; maybe TRBD2 (5 bases). Trimming took 6 bases from V and 0 from J, leaving 9 bases between them. Germline values: CDR1 SGHAT, CDR2 FQNNGV. The CDR3 length is 13 residues.

The V gene is TRBV5-7, the J gene TRBJ2-7; D unclear. TRBV5-7 belongs to the ORF category, with a function that is uncertain. The CDR3 spans 13 residues. V lost 4 bases, J lost 3 bases, and 11 bases lay in between. The CDR3 bases are TGTGCCAGCAGCCTAATTTGTAACTACGAGCAGTACTTC. Translation: CASSLICNYEQYF.

The genes are TRBV4-2 and TRBJ2-1; 9 nucleotides agree with TRBD2. V was clipped by 3 bases and J by 6 bases; unmatched bases: 9. In germline, CDR1 is LGHNA, CDR2 YNFKEQ. There are 16 residues in the CDR3. The CDR3, as DNA: TGTGCCAGCAGCCAGTATAGCGGGAGACAAGGCAATGAGCAGTTCTTC. This gives the protein CASSQYSGRQGNEQFF.

V is TRBV7-9 and J is TRBJ2-1; TRBD2 aligns across 14 bases. The CDR3 totals 16 residues. V was clipped by 5 bases and J by 6 bases; unmatched bases: 6. CDR1 SEHNR and CDR2 FQNEAQ come from the germline V gene (reference sequence). The CDR3 coding sequence is TGTGCCAGCAGCCAGACCGGGACTAGCGGGAGCAATGAGCAGTTCTTC. It is translated as CASSQTGTSGSNEQFF.

V is TRBV6-1 and J is TRBJ1-1; D call uncertain. The germline V and J ends were trimmed by 2 bases and 3 bases, with 7 bases remaining between them. Per the germline V gene, CDR1 is MNHNS and CDR2 is SASEGT. The CDR3 contains 13 residues. CDR3 in DNA: TGTGCCAGCAGTGAACACAGCTACACTGAAGCTTTCTTT. It encodes CASSEHSYTEAFF.

The V and J genes are TRBV6-5 and TRBJ1-6; D unresolved. This CDR3 is 15 amino acids long. Germline V gene data show CDR1 as MNHEY and CDR2 as SVGAGI. Trimming stripped 1 base from V and 7 bases from J, with 11 bases between. The CDR3: CASSYYGLVNSPLHF. Written as DNA, the CDR3 is TGTGCCAGCAGTTACTACGGACTCGTCAATTCACCCCTCCACTTT.

This chain links TRBV1 with TRBJ1-1. TRBV1 is an annotated pseudogene. The CDR3 covers 15 residues. The CDR3 DNA reads TGCACCAGCAGCCAAAGAAAGGGAACGAACACTGAAGCTTTCTTT. This encodes CTSSQRKGTNTEAFF.

The CDR3 DNA is TGTGCCAGCACCCTACAGGGGAGCACAGATACGCAGTATTTT. Translated, it gives CASTLQGSTDTQYF. The rearrangement uses TRBV6-4 and TRBJ2-3, with 7 bases identical to TRBD1. V trimming: 7 bases; J trimming: 0 bases; junction bases outside the gene matches: 4. Germline CDR1 is MRHNA and CDR2 is SNTAGT. This CDR3 is 14 amino acids long.

The gene calls are TRBV7-2 and TRBJ2-1; the D call may be TRBD1 or TRBD2 (5 bases each). The V end lost 3 bases, the J end lost 2 bases, and 14 bases lay between the germline ends. This CDR3 is 16 amino acids long. Germline CDR1 and CDR2: SGHTA and FQGNSA. CDR3 bases: TGTGCCAGCAGCTTCCCCTTTCGGGGCGCCTACAATGAGCAGTTCTTC. Translated: CASSFPFRGAYNEQFF.

The chain joins TRBV28 to TRBJ1-5; D not certain. The CDR3 consists of 13 residues. The V gene's germline CDR1 is MDHEN and CDR2 SYDVKM. Trimming left V 5 bases short and J 4 bases short, with 9 bases between. CDR3 region: CASSVNRNQPQHF. The CDR3 DNA is TGTGCCAGCAGTGTAAACAGAAATCAGCCCCAGCATTTT.